This TCR beta chain comes out of a study of T cell repertoires in cytomegalovirus infection. Study as a whole: It can be stated that public TCR beta signatures indicated CMV infection as well as a matching HLA type. Study findings and constraints: Of the TCR beta families, the public ones yielded a cumulative frequency that identified carriers of CMV plus the relevant HLA. Across the ex vivo response, the dominant clonotypes were HLA-C-restricted CMV-specific TCR beta clonotypes.

Germline assignment: CDR1 SGHTA and CDR2 FQGNSA. V gave up 5 bases and J gave up 4 bases, with 17 bases separating them. The length of the CDR3 is 15 residues. MiXCR, run by TCRdb on the reads, gives a single entry per CDR3 protein. The data contain around 530,000 distinct CDR3 sequences, more than 20% of them singletons. Comments on this clonotype: Its antigen is currently unknown.

This TCR came from a human donor in good health (CMV status not recorded). Some clones in this sample may be carry-over from other donors' samples. The chain employs TRBV7-2 and TRBJ1-2; a possible D gene is TRBD1 (5 bases). The sequenced sample was PBMCs. CDR3 sequence (DNA): TGTGCCAGCAGCCCGATAACAGGCTCGGGCTATGGCTACACCTTC. It is translated as CASSPITGSGYGYTF.